This T cell receptor (beta chain) was captured in a study of blood T cell repertoires in COVID-19. Study-wide background: Donors in the United States, Italy and Spain gave samples during acute or convalescent COVID-19. The cDNA or gDNA used as material had been derived from T cells, B-cell-depleted T cells, or PBMCs.

This clone was seen more than once but under ten times. Original processing methods: For nucleated cells, counts were estimated from reference gene primer amplification. Assay used: immunoSEQ multiplex PCR; TCRdb lists only in-frame clones, some missing. V, J and clone size reflect that table, while D and trimming were determined from the DNA. This table has around 260,000 clones, 88% appearing once. Sequenced input: peripheral blood. The clonotype comes from a man between 60 and 75 years old who had recovered from COVID-19.

The CDR3 sequence: CASSPGLAGLDTQYF. In DNA, the CDR3 is TGTGCCAGCTCACCAGGACTAGCGGGGTTGGATACGCAGTATTTT. The rearrangement joins TRBV18 to TRBJ2-3, with 12 bases aligning to TRBD2. The CDR3 extends over 15 amino acids. Germline V gene lookup returns CDR1 KGHSH and CDR2 LQKENI. J lost 6 bases, V lost 2 bases, and 3 bases had no gene match.